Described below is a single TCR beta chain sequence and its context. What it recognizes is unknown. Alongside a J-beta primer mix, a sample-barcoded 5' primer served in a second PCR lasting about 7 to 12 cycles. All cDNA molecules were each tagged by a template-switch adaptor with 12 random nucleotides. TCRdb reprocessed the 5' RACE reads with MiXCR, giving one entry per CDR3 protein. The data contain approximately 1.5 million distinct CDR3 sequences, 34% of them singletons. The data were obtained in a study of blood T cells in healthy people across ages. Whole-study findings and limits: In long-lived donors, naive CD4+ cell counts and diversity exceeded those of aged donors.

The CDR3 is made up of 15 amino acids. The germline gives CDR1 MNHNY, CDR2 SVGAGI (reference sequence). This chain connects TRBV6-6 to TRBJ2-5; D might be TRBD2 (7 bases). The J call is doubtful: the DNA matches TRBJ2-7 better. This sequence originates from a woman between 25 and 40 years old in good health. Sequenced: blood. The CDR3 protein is CASNSSRGPVDEQYF. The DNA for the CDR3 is TGTGCCAGCAATTCCTCGCGGGGGCCCGTGGACGAGCAGTACTTC.